This paragraph covers one T cell receptor beta chain sequence. Its specificity is unknown. The source of the sample is a study of OX40 agonist ivuxolimab in advanced cancers. Study-level background: Partial response was recorded in three patients: one hepatocellular carcinoma and two cutaneous melanoma cases.

Assay: immunoSEQ multiplex PCR; the TCRdb copy retains only in-frame clones and omits some. The table has roughly 24,000 clones, about 88% seen once; the top ten hold 30% to 35%. Findings and caveats of the study: Determination of antigen specificity was not performed for the expanded peripheral T cells. Among the lowest levels of clonal expansion were found in partial responders at 0.1-3.0 mg/kg.

This TCR was recovered from an adult with an advanced solid tumor such as melanoma, head and neck, liver or kidney cancer. The sample in question was CD4+ or CD8+ T cells sorted from blood, obtained in a trial of the OX40 agonist ivuxolimab.

CDR3 protein: CASSFFGVGNEQFF. The CDR3 region has the DNA TGTGCCAGCAGTTTTTTCGGGGTAGGGAATGAGCAGTTCTTC. This rearrangement joins TRBV6-6 to TRBJ2-1; possibly TRBD2 for D (5 bases). The CDR3 runs 14 residues. Per the germline V gene, CDR1 is MNHNY and CDR2 is SVGAGI (reference sequence). Between the trimmed V and J ends, which lost 4 bases and 7 bases, there was a span of 14 bases.